The next 16 T cell receptor beta chains were all read from a single sample in a study of shared clonotypes between healthy human individuals. Profiling relied on immunoSEQ multiplex PCR, and the TCRdb table lists in-frame clones only, not all of them. The table has under 1,100,000 clones, about 80% seen once. Sequencing used memory CD4+ T cells from PBMCs. Stated subset: CD45RA-negative fraction. Receptors were obtained from a young man in good health. Some clones in this sample may be carry-over from other donors' samples.

This clone was found many times. The genes are TRBV7-9 and TRBJ2-3; 9 bases map to TRBD2. In germline, CDR1 is SEHNR, CDR2 FQNEAQ (reference sequence). The CDR3 covers 16 residues. V gave up 1 base and J gave up 2 bases; unmatched junction bases: 4. The CDR3 DNA sequence: TGTGCCAGCAGCTTAGTAAGCGGGAGGATCACAGATACGCAGTATTTT. Translated: CASSLVSGRITDTQYF.

J is TRBJ2-1 and V is TRBV11-3; D may correspond to TRBD1 or TRBD2 (5 bases each). Trimming took 5 bases from V and 4 from J, leaving 12 bases between them. The length of the CDR3 is 14 residues. Looked up from germline, CDR1 is SGHNT and CDR2 is YENEEA. In DNA, the CDR3 is TGTGCCAGCAGCCCTGGGACGTTTTACAATGAGCAGTTCTTC. Protein sequence: CASSPGTFYNEQFF.

The DNA for the CDR3 is TGTGCCAGCAGCCGACTAGAAGCCCTTCGAGATACGCAGTATTTT. As protein: CASSRLEALRDTQYF. The genes are TRBV5-4 and TRBJ2-3; maybe TRBD2 (6 bases). The germline V and J ends were trimmed by 4 bases and 5 bases, with 17 bases remaining between them. In germline, CDR1 is SGHNT, CDR2 YYREEE (reference sequence). The CDR3 runs 15 residues.

The rearrangement links TRBV18 to TRBJ1-2; unclear D gene. From germline, CDR1 is KGHSH and CDR2 LQKENI. Trimming stripped 3 bases from V and 7 bases from J, with 15 bases between. This CDR3 spans 14 amino acids. This CDR3 reads CASSPSEMVVGYTF. The CDR3 DNA reads TGTGCCAGCTCACCGAGCGAAATGGTCGTTGGCTACACCTTC.

A remark on this clone: A much larger clone lies one base from this, so it may be a read error. The identical CDR3 is also encoded by other nucleotide sequences in the sample. The rearrangement links TRBV7-7 to TRBJ2-2; D is ambiguous. CDR1 is SSHAT and CDR2 is FNYEAQ in the germline V gene (reference sequence). The ends were cut back, 5 bases at V and 1 base at J, with 5 bases in the middle. This CDR3 is 13 amino acids long. CDR3 bases: TGTGCCAGCAGCGCTCAGAACACCGGGGAGCTGTTTTTT. It encodes CASSAQNTGELFF.

The CDR3 region is CASRVGRFTEAFF. CDR3 DNA: TGTGCCAGCAGGGTTGGACGGTTCACTGAAGCTTTCTTT. The chain carries TRBV6-9 and TRBJ1-1, with D unresolved. Germline assignment: CDR1 MNHGY and CDR2 SVAAGI. The CDR3 has 13 amino acids. The V and J ends lost 6 bases and 4 bases respectively, with 12 bases between them.

V and J are TRBV21-1 and TRBJ2-7; TRBD1 was called by the table and not checked on the DNA. TRBV21-1 is noted as a pseudogene. The length of the CDR3 is 15 residues. Here the CDR3 reads CASSRTPDTNYEQYF. The CDR3, as DNA: TGTGCCAGCAGCAGAACCCCGGACACGAACTACGAGCAGTACTTC.

This rearrangement joins TRBV4-2 to TRBJ2-3; D gene unclear. The CDR3 is 15 residues long. V lost 6 bases and J lost 1, with 14 bases in between. CDR1 LGHNA and CDR2 YNFKEQ come from the germline V gene. CDR3 in DNA: TGTGCCAGCAGGAGATCTGCGCTTCGCACAGATACGCAGTATTTT. Its translation: CASRRSALRTDTQYF.

This sequence joins TRBV30 and TRBJ2-7; 7 nucleotides match TRBD2. The germline CDR1 and CDR2 sequences are GTSNPN and SVGIG (reference sequence). V lost 2 bases and J lost 7; bases outside the gene matches: 11. The CDR3 totals 14 residues. The DNA of the CDR3 is TGTGCCTGGAGTAGTACTAGCGTCAAGGGGGAGCAGTACTTC. Translating it yields CAWSSTSVKGEQYF.

A remark on this clone: A read error may be the cause here, since a much bigger clone is one base away. The CDR3 nucleotides are TGCGCCAGCAGCCAAGATCTCGGGGTCCCGAACACTGAAGCTCTCTTT. This encodes CASSQDLGVPNTEALF. The chain joins TRBV4-1 to TRBJ1-1; D unresolved. CDR3 length equals 16 residues. Germline CDR1 reads MGHRA; CDR2 reads YSYEKL.

The J gene is TRBJ2-7, the V gene TRBV14; 12 bases are shared with TRBD2. The CDR3 runs to 13 residues. The germline CDR1 and CDR2 sequences are SGHDN and FVKESK. V shed 7 bases, J shed 5 bases, and the junction held 3 bases outside the gene matches. The CDR3 DNA reads as TGTGCCAGCAAACTAGCGGGAGGCCACGAGCAGTACTTC. Amino acid sequence: CASKLAGGHEQYF.

This clone occurred once. This sequence joins TRBV14 and TRBJ2-4; a weak D match, TRBD1 (5 bases). The CDR3 has 13 residues. The germline V gene has CDR1 SGHDN and CDR2 FVKESK. Trimming shortened V by 8 bases and J by 9 bases, and 17 bases separated the two germline ends. The CDR3: CASALGPPSIQYF. CDR3 nucleotides: TGTGCCAGCGCTCTGGGGCCTCCGAGCATTCAGTACTTC.

The V call is TRBV2, the J call TRBJ1-1; maybe TRBD1 (5 bases). The germline CDR1 and CDR2 sequences are SNHLY and FYNNEI. The CDR3 spans 13 residues. Trimming left V 3 bases short and J 5 bases short, with 10 bases between. CDR3 sequence (DNA): TGTGCCAGCAGTGAGGGGACTAGTACTGAAGCTTTCTTT. It specifies CASSEGTSTEAFF.

This chain uses TRBV4-3 with TRBJ1-1, with D unresolved. CDR1 is LGHNA and CDR2 is YSLEER in the germline V gene. This CDR3 spans 14 amino acids. The V gene lost 1 base and the J gene lost 11 bases, with 17 bases spanning the gap. The CDR3, as DNA: TGCGCCAGCAGCCAAGGGGCCCCCGACTTTGTGGCTTTCTTT. This translates into CASSQGAPDFVAFF.

The chain couples TRBV28 to TRBJ2-5; 7 bases line up with TRBD1. The CDR3 extends over 17 amino acids. The ends lost 4 bases at V and 4 bases at J; junction bases unmatched: 15. Germline CDR1 MDHEN, CDR2 SYDVKM. Written as DNA, the CDR3 is TGTGCCAGCAGTTCCAGCTGGGGCCGGACAGGTGGAGAGACCCAGTACTTC. Translating gives CASSSSWGRTGGETQYF.

The V call is TRBV5-4, the J call TRBJ2-7; D might be TRBD2 (5 bases). The V gene's germline CDR1 is SGHNT and CDR2 YYREEE (reference sequence). The CDR3 extends over 14 amino acids. V gave up 4 bases and J gave up 0 bases, with 11 bases separating them. The CDR3 bases are TGTGCCAGCAGCAGCGGCAGGAGCTCCTACGAGCAGTACTTC. Translating gives CASSSGRSSYEQYF. Based on the CDR3 plus reference TRBV5-4 and TRBJ2-7, the full variable domain is ETGVTQSPTHLIKTRGQQVTLRCSSQSGHNTVSWYQQALGQGPQFIFQYYREEENGRGNFPPRFSGLQFPNYSSELNVNALELDDSALYLCASSSGRSSYEQYFGPGTRLTVT.